Following are 9 T cell receptor beta chains from one sample sequenced in a study of cytomegalovirus exposure and HLA in healthy donors. 13 Jbeta primers and 60 Vbeta primers were used for the PCR. Clones were read by immunoSEQ multiplex PCR, and TCRdb kept only the in-frame ones, dropping some. The table has 100,000 to 150,000 clones, over 60% seen once; the top ten hold roughly 3.1%. The sequenced sample was PBMCs. All receptors derive from a man under 40 in good health and CMV-seronegative.

The genes are TRBV2 and TRBJ2-5; TRBD1 agrees at 7 bases. The CDR3 covers 14 residues. Germline V gene lookup returns CDR1 SNHLY and CDR2 FYNNEI. After removal of 2 bases from V and 5 bases from J, the junction contained 5 bases not matched to a gene. The chain's CDR3 is CASSERGPGETQYF. In DNA form, the CDR3 reads TGTGCCAGCAGTGAAAGGGGGCCGGGGGAGACCCAGTACTTC.

The chain joins TRBV9 to TRBJ2-3; maybe TRBD1 (5 bases). The V gene's germline CDR1 is SGDLS and CDR2 YYNGEE. V lost 0 bases and J 1 base, leaving 9 bases between the germline ends. CDR3 length: 15 residues. CDR3 coding DNA: TGTGCCAGCAGCGTAGAGGGGAAGCGCACAGATACGCAGTATTTT. It translates to CASSVEGKRTDTQYF.

V usage is TRBV6-6 and J usage is TRBJ1-2; the match to TRBD1 covers 12 bases. Germline lookup yields CDR1 MNHNY and CDR2 SVGAGI (reference sequence). This CDR3 region has 13 residues. After removal of 11 bases from V and 7 bases from J, the junction contained 8 bases not matched to a gene. CDR3 nucleotide sequence: TGTGCCTCTGAGGGACAGGGGGCGGGTGGCTACACCTTC. This gives the protein CASEGQGAGGYTF.

The chain has TRBV5-1 and TRBJ2-3, with unresolved D. Trimming removed 5 bases from V and 6 bases from J, with 13 bases in between. There are 13 residues in the CDR3. Germline V lookup: CDR1 SGHRS, CDR2 YFSETQ. The CDR3, as DNA: TGCGCCAGCAGGCAGAATCCCGGGGATACGCAGTATTTT. Translation gives CASRQNPGDTQYF.

The chain joins TRBV10-3 to TRBJ2-1; no clear D gene. The germline V gene encodes CDR1 ENHRY and CDR2 SYGVKD. The CDR3 consists of 12 residues. The V end lost 4 bases, the J end lost 5 bases, and 6 bases lay between the germline ends. The CDR3, as DNA: TGTGCCATCAGTGGTAACAACAATGAGCAGTTCTTC. Encoded protein: CAISGNNNEQFF.

A single count supports this clone. The chain carries TRBV6-5 and TRBJ2-7; 9 nucleotides agree with TRBD2. The CDR3 has 16 amino acids. V was pared by 0 bases and J by 5 bases, with 8 bases of the junction left unmatched. CDR1 MNHEY and CDR2 SVGAGI come from the germline V gene. Here the CDR3 reads CASSYSSSGSLNEQYF. CDR3 nucleotide sequence: TGTGCCAGCAGTTACTCGAGTAGCGGGAGTCTCAACGAGCAGTACTTC.

The rearrangement uses TRBV18 and TRBJ1-5; D is unresolved. From germline, CDR1 is KGHSH and CDR2 LQKENI. V was pared by 2 bases and J by 6 bases, with 14 bases between. This CDR3 region has 15 residues. The CDR3 region is CASSPTAFQAQPQHF. The CDR3 nucleotides read TGTGCCAGCTCACCAACTGCCTTCCAAGCTCAGCCCCAGCATTTT.

This chain joins TRBV7-2 and TRBJ2-1; weak D call: TRBD2 (5 bases). This CDR3 comprises 17 residues. The V gene lost 5 bases and the J gene lost 0 bases, with 17 bases spanning the gap. Germline V gives CDR1 SGHTA, CDR2 FQGNSA. The CDR3 nucleotides are TGTGCCAGCAGCCGGCGGACTCCCGAGAGCTCCTACAATGAGCAGTTCTTC. Translating gives CASSRRTPESSYNEQFF.

This clone appeared once. This chain uses TRBV7-2 with TRBJ2-5; the match to TRBD2 covers 7 bases. The V gene's germline CDR1 is SGHTA and CDR2 FQGNSA. V was clipped by 1 base and J by 2 bases; unmatched bases: 4. This CDR3 region has 15 residues. The CDR3 spells CASSLGRGSQETQYF. In DNA, the CDR3 is TGTGCCAGCAGCTTAGGGCGGGGGTCTCAAGAGACCCAGTACTTC.